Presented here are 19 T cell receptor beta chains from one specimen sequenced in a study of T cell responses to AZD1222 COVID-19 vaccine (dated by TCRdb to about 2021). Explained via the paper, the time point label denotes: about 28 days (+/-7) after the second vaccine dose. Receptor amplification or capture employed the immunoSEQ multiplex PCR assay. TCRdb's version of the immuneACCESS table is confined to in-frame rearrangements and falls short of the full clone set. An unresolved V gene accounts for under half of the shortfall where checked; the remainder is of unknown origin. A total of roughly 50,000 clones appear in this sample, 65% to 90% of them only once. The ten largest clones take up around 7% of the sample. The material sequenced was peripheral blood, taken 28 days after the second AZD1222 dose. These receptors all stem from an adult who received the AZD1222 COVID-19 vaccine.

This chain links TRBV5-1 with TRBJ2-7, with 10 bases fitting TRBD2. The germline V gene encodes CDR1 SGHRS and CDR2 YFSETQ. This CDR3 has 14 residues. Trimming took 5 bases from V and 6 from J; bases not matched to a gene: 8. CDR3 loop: CASRTAGGIGEQYF. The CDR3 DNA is TGCGCCAGCAGGACAGCGGGAGGGATCGGCGAGCAGTACTTC.

CDR3 region: CASSESGTDTQYF. For the CDR3, the DNA is TGTGCCAGCAGTGAATCGGGCACAGATACGCAGTATTTT. The rearrangement joins TRBV25-1 to TRBJ2-3; D gene uncertain. From germline, CDR1 is MGHDK and CDR2 SYGVNS. Trimming shortened V by 1 base and J by 1 base, and 3 bases separated the two germline ends. The CDR3 is 13 amino acids.

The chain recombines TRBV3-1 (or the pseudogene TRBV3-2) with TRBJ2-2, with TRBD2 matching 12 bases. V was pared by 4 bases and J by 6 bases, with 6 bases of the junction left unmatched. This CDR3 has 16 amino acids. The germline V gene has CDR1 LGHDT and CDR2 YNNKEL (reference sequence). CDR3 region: CASSLRLAGEAGELFF. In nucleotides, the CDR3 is TGTGCCAGCAGCCTCCGACTAGCGGGAGAAGCCGGGGAGCTGTTTTTT.

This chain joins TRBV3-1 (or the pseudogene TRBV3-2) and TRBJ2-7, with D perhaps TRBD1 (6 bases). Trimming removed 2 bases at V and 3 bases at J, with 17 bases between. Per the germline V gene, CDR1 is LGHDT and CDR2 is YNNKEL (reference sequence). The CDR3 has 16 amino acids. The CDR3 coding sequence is TGTGCCAGCAGCCAAAGCCCCGACAGGACCTACTACGAGCAGTACTTC. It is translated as CASSQSPDRTYYEQYF.

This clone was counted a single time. Here the CDR3 reads CASRYQGAGEQYF. The CDR3 nucleotides are TGTGCCAGCAGATATCAAGGGGCTGGGGAGCAGTACTTC. V usage is TRBV6-5 and J usage is TRBJ2-7; TRBD1 is a possible D gene (5 bases). The germline V gene encodes CDR1 MNHEY and CDR2 SVGAGI. Trimming shortened V by 6 bases and J by 7 bases, and 16 bases separated the two germline ends. The CDR3 has 13 residues.

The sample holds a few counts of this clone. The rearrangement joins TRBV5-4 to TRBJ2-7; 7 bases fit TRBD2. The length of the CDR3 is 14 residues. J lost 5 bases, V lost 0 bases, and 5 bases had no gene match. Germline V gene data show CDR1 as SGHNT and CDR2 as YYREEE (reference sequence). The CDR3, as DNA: TGTGCCAGCAGCTTGGCCGGGGGGTGGCACGAGCAGTACTTC. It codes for CASSLAGGWHEQYF.

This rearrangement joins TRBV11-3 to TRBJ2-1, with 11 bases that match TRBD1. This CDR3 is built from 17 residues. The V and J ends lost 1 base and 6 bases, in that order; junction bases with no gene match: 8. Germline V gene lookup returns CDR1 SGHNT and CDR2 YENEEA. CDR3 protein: CASSLGRTGGAPNEQFF. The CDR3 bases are TGTGCCAGCAGCTTAGGACGGACAGGGGGCGCCCCCAATGAGCAGTTCTTC.

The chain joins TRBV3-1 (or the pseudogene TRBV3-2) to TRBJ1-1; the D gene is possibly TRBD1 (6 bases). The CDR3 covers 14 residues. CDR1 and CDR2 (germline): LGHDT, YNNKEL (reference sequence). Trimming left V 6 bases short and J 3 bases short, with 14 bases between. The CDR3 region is CASRGREGDTEAFF. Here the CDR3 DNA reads TGTGCCAGCAGGGGCAGGGAGGGGGACACTGAAGCTTTCTTT.

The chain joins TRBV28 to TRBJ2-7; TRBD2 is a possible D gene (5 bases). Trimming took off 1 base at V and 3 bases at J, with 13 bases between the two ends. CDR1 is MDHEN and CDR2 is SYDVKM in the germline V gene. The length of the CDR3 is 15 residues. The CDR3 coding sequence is TGTGCCAGCAGTTTATCAAGGGCCGGACTCTACGAGCAGTACTTC. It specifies CASSLSRAGLYEQYF. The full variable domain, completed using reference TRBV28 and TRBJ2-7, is DVKVTQSSRYLVKRTGEKVFLECVQDMDHENMFWYRQDPGLGLRLIYFSYDVKMKEKGDIPEGYSVSREKKERFSLILESASTNQTSMYLCASSLSRAGLYEQYFGPGTRLTVT.

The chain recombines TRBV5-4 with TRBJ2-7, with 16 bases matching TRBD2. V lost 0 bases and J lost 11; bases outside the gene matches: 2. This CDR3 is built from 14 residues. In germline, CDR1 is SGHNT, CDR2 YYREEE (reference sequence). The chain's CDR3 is CASSLAGTSGREYF. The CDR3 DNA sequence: TGTGCCAGCAGCTTGGCAGGGACTAGCGGGAGGGAGTACTTC.

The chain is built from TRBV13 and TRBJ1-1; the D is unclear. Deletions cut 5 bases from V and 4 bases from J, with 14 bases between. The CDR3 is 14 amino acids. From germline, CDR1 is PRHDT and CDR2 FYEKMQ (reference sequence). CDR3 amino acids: CASSPQWGRTEAFF. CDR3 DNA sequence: TGTGCCAGCAGCCCCCAGTGGGGTCGCACTGAAGCTTTCTTT. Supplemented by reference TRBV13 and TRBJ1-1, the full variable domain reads AAGVIQSPRHLIKEKRETATLKCYPIPRHDTVYWYQQGPGQDPQFLISFYEKMQSDKGSIPDRFSAQQFSDYHSELNMSSLELGDSALYFCASSPQWGRTEAFFGQGTRLTVV.

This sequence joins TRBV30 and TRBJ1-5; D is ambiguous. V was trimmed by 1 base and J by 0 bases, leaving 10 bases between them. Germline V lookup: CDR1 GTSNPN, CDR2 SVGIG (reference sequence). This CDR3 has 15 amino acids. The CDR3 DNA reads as TGTGCCTGGAGTGAACCTCTAGTTAGCAATCAGCCCCAGCATTTT. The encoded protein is CAWSEPLVSNQPQHF.

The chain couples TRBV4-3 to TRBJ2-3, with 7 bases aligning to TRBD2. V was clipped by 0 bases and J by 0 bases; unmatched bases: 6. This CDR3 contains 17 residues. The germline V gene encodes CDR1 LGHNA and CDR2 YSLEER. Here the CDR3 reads CASSQDKRDHSTDTQYF. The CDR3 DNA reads TGCGCCAGCAGCCAAGATAAGCGGGACCATAGCACAGATACGCAGTATTTT.

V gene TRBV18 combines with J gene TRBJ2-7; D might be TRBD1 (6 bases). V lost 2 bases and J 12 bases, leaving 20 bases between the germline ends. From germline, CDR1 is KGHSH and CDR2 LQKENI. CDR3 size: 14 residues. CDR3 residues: CASSPSPGAVSLYF. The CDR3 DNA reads TGTGCCAGCTCACCATCCCCAGGGGCAGTGTCCCTGTACTTC.

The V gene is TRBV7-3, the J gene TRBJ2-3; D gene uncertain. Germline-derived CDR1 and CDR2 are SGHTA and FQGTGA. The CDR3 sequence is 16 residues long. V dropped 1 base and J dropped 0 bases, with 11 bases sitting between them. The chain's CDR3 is CASSLRAGTSTDTQYF. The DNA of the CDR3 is TGTGCCAGCAGCTTAAGGGCAGGCACTAGCACAGATACGCAGTATTTT.

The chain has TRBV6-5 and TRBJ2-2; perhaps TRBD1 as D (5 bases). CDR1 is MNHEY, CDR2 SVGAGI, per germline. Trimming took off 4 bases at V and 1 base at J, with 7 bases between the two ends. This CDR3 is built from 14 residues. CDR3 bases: TGTGCCAGCAGTTGGGGCAGGAACACCGGGGAGCTGTTTTTT. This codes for CASSWGRNTGELFF.

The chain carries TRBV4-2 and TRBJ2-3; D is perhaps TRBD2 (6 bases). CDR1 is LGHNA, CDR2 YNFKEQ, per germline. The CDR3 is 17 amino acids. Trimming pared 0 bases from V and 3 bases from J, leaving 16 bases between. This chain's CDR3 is CASSQDHGGGWTDTQYF. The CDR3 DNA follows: TGTGCCAGCAGCCAAGATCACGGGGGAGGATGGACAGATACGCAGTATTTT.

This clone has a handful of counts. The CDR3 sequence: CASSPSEGTEAFF. The CDR3 DNA is TGTGCCAGCTCACCAAGTGAGGGCACTGAAGCTTTCTTT. The chain joins TRBV18 to TRBJ1-1; D is ambiguous. Trimming shortened V by 2 bases and J by 4 bases, and 8 bases separated the two germline ends. CDR1 KGHSH and CDR2 LQKENI come from the germline V gene. This CDR3 comprises 13 residues.

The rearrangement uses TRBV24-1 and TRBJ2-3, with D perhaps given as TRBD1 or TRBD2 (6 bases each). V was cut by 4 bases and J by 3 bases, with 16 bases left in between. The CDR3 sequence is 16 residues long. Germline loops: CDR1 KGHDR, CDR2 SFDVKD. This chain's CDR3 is CATSDPRGRGTDTQYF. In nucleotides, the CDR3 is TGTGCCACCAGTGACCCCCGGGGGCGGGGAACAGATACGCAGTATTTT.